These 13 T cell receptor beta chains originate from one sample sequenced in a study of immune evolution from preneoplasia to lung adenocarcinoma. Method: immunoSEQ multiplex PCR; TCRdb's copy keeps in-frame clones and lacks some. This sample has roughly 8,000 clones, with around 81% found just once. The sequenced sample consisted of FFPE invasive lung adenocarcinoma tissue. These receptors were obtained from a person aged 45-60 years with lung adenocarcinoma.

This chain uses TRBV18 with TRBJ2-2; 9 bases line up with TRBD1. Germline V lookup: CDR1 KGHSH, CDR2 LQKENI. After removal of 6 bases from V and 4 bases from J, the junction contained 12 bases not matched to a gene. The CDR3 consists of 17 residues. The CDR3 DNA follows: TGTGCCAGCTCGCCCTATATAACAGGGGGCACCACCGGGGAGCTGTTTTTT. Protein: CASSPYITGGTTGELFF.

Remarks on this clone: The identical CDR3 is also encoded by other nucleotide sequences in the sample. The J gene is TRBJ2-3, the V gene TRBV6-1; 8 nucleotides match TRBD2. The CDR3 sequence is 16 residues long. Germline V gene sequence: CDR1 MNHNS, CDR2 SASEGT. After removal of 3 bases from V and 2 bases from J, the junction contained 7 bases not matched to a gene. The CDR3 nucleotides are TGTGCCAGCAGTGAGCGGGTAGCGGGAACCACAGATACGCAGTATTTT. It codes for CASSERVAGTTDTQYF.

This clone was counted a few times. CDR3 sequence reads: CASRPGTSGRVQYF. CDR3 DNA sequence: TGTGCCAGCAGACCCGGGACTAGCGGGAGAGTGCAGTACTTC. This sequence joins TRBV28 and TRBJ2-7; 14 positions match TRBD2. The CDR3 extends over 14 amino acids. Trimming took 6 bases from V and 9 from J; bases not matched to a gene: 7. Germline assignment: CDR1 MDHEN and CDR2 SYDVKM.

V usage is TRBV27 and J usage is TRBJ2-1; D not resolved. This CDR3 is 12 amino acids long. The V gene lost 5 bases and the J gene lost 6 bases, with 8 bases spanning the gap. The V gene's germline CDR1 is MNHEY and CDR2 SMNVEV (reference sequence). CDR3 DNA sequence: TGTGCCAGCAGTGGAGCTAGCAATGAGCAGTTCTTC. Translated, it gives CASSGASNEQFF.

The genes are TRBV19 and TRBJ2-2, with unresolved D. CDR3 length: 14 residues. In germline, CDR1 is LNHDA, CDR2 SQIVND (reference sequence). The germline V and J ends were trimmed by 1 base and 1 base, with 4 bases remaining between them. DNA of the CDR3: TGTGCCAGTAGTATAGGACAGAACACCGGGGAGCTGTTTTTT. It yields the protein CASSIGQNTGELFF.

The genes are TRBV5-1 and TRBJ2-5; 9 nucleotides line up with TRBD1. The DNA end is a closer match to TRBJ2-7, so the J assignment may be wrong. Germline-derived CDR1 and CDR2 are SGHRS and YFSETQ. This CDR3 has 15 amino acids. The CDR3 DNA is TGCGCCAGCAGCTGGGACAGGGCCCCGACCTACGAGCAGTACTTC. It translates to CASSWDRAPTYEQYF.

The chain uses TRBV19 and TRBJ1-4; possible D gene TRBD1, 5 bases. Deletions cut 4 bases from V and 6 bases from J, with 15 bases between. The CDR3 runs 15 residues. Germline CDR1 LNHDA, CDR2 SQIVND (reference sequence). The CDR3 bases are TGTGCCAGTAGTAGCGGGGGAAAAGGAGATGAAAAACTGTTTTTT. Amino acids: CASSSGGKGDEKLFF.

The genes are TRBV14 and TRBJ2-2; D is possibly TRBD1 (6 bases). Trimming took off 4 bases at V and 6 bases at J, with 12 bases between the two ends. CDR3 size: 14 residues. CDR1 SGHDN and CDR2 FVKESK come from the germline V gene. The CDR3: CASSPPGQSGELFF. The CDR3 DNA reads as TGTGCCAGCAGCCCTCCCGGACAGTCCGGGGAGCTGTTTTTT.

The chain is built from TRBV25-1 and TRBJ1-2, with D possibly matching TRBD1 (6 bases). The CDR3 is made up of 12 amino acids. Germline CDR1 MGHDK, CDR2 SYGVNS. Deletions cut 4 bases from V and 8 bases from J, with 11 bases between. The CDR3 region has the DNA TGTGCCAGCAGTGTACAGGGTGGCGGCTACACCTTC. Its translation is CASSVQGGGYTF.

V and J are TRBV5-1 and TRBJ2-1; 9 nucleotides align to TRBD2. The germline V gene has CDR1 SGHRS and CDR2 YFSETQ. CDR3 length: 15 amino acids. V lost 0 bases to trimming and J lost 5 bases; unmatched junction nucleotides: 3. Here the CDR3 DNA reads TGCGCCAGCAGCTTGGCCGGGACTAGCAACAATGAGCAGTTCTTC. This gives the protein CASSLAGTSNNEQFF.

This chain uses TRBV7-9 with TRBJ1-2; maybe TRBD1 (5 bases). CDR3 size: 14 residues. Germline V gene sequence: CDR1 SEHNR, CDR2 FQNEAQ (reference sequence). Trimming removed 2 bases from V and 3 bases from J, with 10 bases in between. The DNA for the CDR3 is TGTGCCAGCAGCTTAATGGGGGACCACTATGGCTACACCTTC. The encoded protein is CASSLMGDHYGYTF.

The J gene is TRBJ2-7, the V gene TRBV7-2; D is perhaps TRBD1 or TRBD2 (5 bases each). The CDR3 loop spans 13 amino acids. Germline values: CDR1 SGHTA, CDR2 FQGNSA. V dropped 4 bases and J dropped 6 bases, with 13 bases sitting between them. CDR3 region: CASSSGALLEQYF. The CDR3 DNA follows: TGTGCCAGCAGCTCCGGGGCGCTCCTCGAGCAGTACTTC. Full variable domain (missing parts from reference TRBV7-2 and TRBJ2-7): GAGVSQSPSNKVTEKGKDVELRCDPISGHTALYWYRQSLGQGLEFLIYFQGNSAPDKSGLPSDRFSAERTGGSVSTLTIQRTQQEDSAVYLCASSSGALLEQYFGPGTRLTVT.

The chain carries TRBV11-2 and TRBJ1-4, with unresolved D. The CDR3 runs 14 residues. CDR1 and CDR2 from the germline V gene are SGHAT and FQNNGV. V lost 5 bases and J 1 base, leaving 8 bases between the germline ends. The CDR3 DNA follows: TGTGCCAGCAGCCAAGAAGGAACTAATGAAAAACTGTTTTTT. The encoded protein is CASSQEGTNEKLFF.